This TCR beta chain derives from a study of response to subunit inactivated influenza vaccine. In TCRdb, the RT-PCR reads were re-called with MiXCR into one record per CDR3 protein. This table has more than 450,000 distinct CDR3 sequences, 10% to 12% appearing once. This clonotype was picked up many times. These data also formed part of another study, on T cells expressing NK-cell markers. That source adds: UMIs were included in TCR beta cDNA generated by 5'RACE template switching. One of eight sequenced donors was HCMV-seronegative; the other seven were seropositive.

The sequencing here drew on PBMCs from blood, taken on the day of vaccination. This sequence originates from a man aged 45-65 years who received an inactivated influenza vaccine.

CDR3 sequence: CASKGGEQFF. CDR3 bases: TGTGCCAGCAAGGGCGGTGAGCAGTTCTTC. V gene TRBV12-3 or TRBV12-4 combines with J gene TRBJ2-1; no reliable D call. The CDR3 spans 10 residues. V lost 7 bases, J lost 9 bases, and 7 bases lay in between.